A single sample is the source of the 6 T cell receptor beta chains below, sequenced in a study of blood T cell repertoires in COVID-19. The table came from immunoSEQ multiplex PCR; TCRdb's copy has only in-frame clones and leaves some out. Found here are about 190,000 clones, around 85% of them singletons; the top ten hold around an eighth. The sequenced sample was peripheral blood. These receptors were taken from a woman aged 45-65 years with acute or convalescent COVID-19.

This chain joins TRBV28 and TRBJ1-2; tentatively, D is TRBD1 (5 bases). The CDR3 is 12 residues long. The germline V and J ends were trimmed by 3 bases and 6 bases, with 8 bases remaining between them. Germline V gene sequence: CDR1 MDHEN, CDR2 SYDVKM. CDR3 coding DNA: TGTGCCAGCAGTTTCATAGGGGATGGCTACACCTTC. Residues: CASSFIGDGYTF.

J is TRBJ2-2 and V is TRBV28; TRBD2 matches at 8 bases. CDR1 and CDR2 (germline): MDHEN, SYDVKM. This CDR3 is 15 amino acids long. V lost 4 bases to trimming and J lost 5 bases; unmatched junction nucleotides: 6. This chain's CDR3 is CASSSGGGWTGELFF. In nucleotides, the CDR3 is TGTGCCAGCAGTTCAGGCGGGGGGTGGACCGGGGAGCTGTTTTTT.

Here the CDR3 DNA reads TGTGCCACCAGTGATACAGCCGGGAAGACCGGGGAGCTGTTTTTT. Encoded protein: CATSDTAGKTGELFF. This rearrangement joins TRBV24-1 to TRBJ2-2, with D perhaps TRBD2 (5 bases). V lost 3 bases and J lost 5, with 12 bases in between. Germline CDR1 reads KGHDR; CDR2 reads SFDVKD. This CDR3 is built from 15 residues.

The chain has TRBV5-6 and TRBJ1-2, with 8 nucleotides matching TRBD1. The V segment lost 0 bases and the J segment 7 bases; nucleotides outside the gene matches: 8. The CDR3 runs to 15 residues. The germline gives CDR1 SGHDT, CDR2 YYEEEE. CDR3 region: CASSLAVRQGFGYTF. CDR3 bases: TGTGCCAGCAGCTTGGCCGTGAGACAGGGGTTTGGCTACACCTTC.

The chain has TRBV24-1 and TRBJ2-1; 8 bases line up with TRBD1. The CDR3 totals 17 residues. Germline values: CDR1 KGHDR, CDR2 SFDVKD. The V and J ends lost 5 bases and 4 bases, in that order; junction bases with no gene match: 12. The CDR3 spells CATSGVVGQALYNEQFF. The CDR3 DNA sequence: TGTGCCACCAGTGGGGTGGTGGGACAGGCCCTTTACAATGAGCAGTTCTTC.

The rearrangement links TRBV30 to TRBJ1-5; 9 nucleotides agree with TRBD1. Germline V CDR1 and CDR2: GTSNPN, SVGIG (reference sequence). The CDR3 length is 13 residues. J was trimmed by 6 bases and V by 5 bases; bases with no gene match: 5. The CDR3 bases are TGTGCCTGGGACAGGGGGGGACTTCAGCCCCAGCATTTT. Protein product: CAWDRGGLQPQHF.